The 27 T cell receptor beta chains in this list originate from one sample, sequenced in a study of blood T cell repertoires in COVID-19. Using immunoSEQ multiplex PCR, the repertoire was profiled, and TCRdb retains in-frame clones only, with some absent. The sample consists of over 12,000 clones, approximately 86% of them appearing once. The specimen sequenced was peripheral blood. These receptors all stem from a human donor in a cohort sampled during active COVID-19.

This chain connects TRBV30 to TRBJ1-1; maybe TRBD1 (6 bases). The CDR3 sequence is 13 residues long. Germline CDR1 and CDR2: GTSNPN and SVGIG (reference sequence). Trimming stripped 4 bases from V and 5 bases from J, with 14 bases between. The CDR3 nucleotides are TGTGCCTGGACCTATACAGGGCGGACTGAAGCTTTCTTT. As protein: CAWTYTGRTEAFF.

The V call is TRBV7-9, the J call TRBJ2-5, with D possibly being TRBD2 (6 bases). Per the germline V gene, CDR1 is SEHNR and CDR2 is FQNEAQ (reference sequence). CDR3 length: 15 amino acids. The V end was cut by 7 bases, the J end by 0 bases, with 15 bases between. CDR3 coding DNA: TGTGCCAGCACCGGGGCCCGGGACTACCAAGAGACCCAGTACTTC. Translation: CASTGARDYQETQYF.

The chain has TRBV30 and TRBJ1-2; D perhaps matches TRBD1 (5 bases). V lost 2 bases and J lost 4, with 11 bases in between. The germline V gene has CDR1 GTSNPN and CDR2 SVGIG (reference sequence). CDR3 length equals 13 residues. CDR3 region: CAWSRKGIYGYTF. The CDR3 region has the DNA TGTGCCTGGAGTAGGAAGGGGATCTATGGCTACACCTTC.

This clone has just a few counts. The V and J genes are TRBV7-9 and TRBJ2-1; unclear D gene. V was clipped by 9 bases and J by 6 bases, with 12 bases between them. CDR3 length: 12 amino acids. Germline CDR1 and CDR2: SEHNR and FQNEAQ (reference sequence). This CDR3 reads CARASVGNEQFF. The DNA for the CDR3 is TGTGCCAGGGCTTCCGTTGGCAATGAGCAGTTCTTC.

Only one count was recorded for this clone. The V gene is TRBV21-1, the J gene TRBJ1-2; TRBD1 is the table's D call and was not checked against the DNA. TRBV21-1 is noted as a pseudogene. CDR3 length: 16 amino acids. The DNA of the CDR3 is TGTGCCAGCAGCAAGGGAAGGACAGGGGAAATTTATGGCTACACCTTC. Translating gives CASSKGRTGEIYGYTF.

The chain carries TRBV5-1 and TRBJ2-5, with 8 bases that match TRBD2. This CDR3 spans 14 amino acids. The germline V gene has CDR1 SGHRS and CDR2 YFSETQ. With V trimmed by 3 bases and J by 6 bases, 7 bases remained unmatched. DNA of the CDR3: TGCGCCAGCAGCTCCGGACTAGCCTGGAAGACCCAGTACTTC. It encodes CASSSGLAWKTQYF.

This chain connects TRBV19 to TRBJ2-7, with D possibly matching TRBD1 (5 bases). The CDR3 spans 14 residues. The germline V and J ends were trimmed by 4 bases and 4 bases, with 14 bases remaining between them. The germline V gene has CDR1 LNHDA and CDR2 SQIVND (reference sequence). CDR3 sequence reads: CASSKTVLGYEQYF. The CDR3 DNA reads as TGTGCCAGTAGTAAGACAGTACTTGGATACGAGCAGTACTTC.

In this sample, this clone turned up a few times. The CDR3 protein is CASSFSSGVGYEQYF. The CDR3 DNA follows: TGTGCCAGCAGCTTCTCTAGCGGGGTTGGCTACGAGCAGTACTTC. The V gene is TRBV7-9, the J gene TRBJ2-7, with 9 bases aligning to TRBD2. The V gene end was trimmed by 3 bases and the J gene end by 3 bases; junction bases not matched to a gene: 6. CDR1 is SEHNR and CDR2 is FQNEAQ in the germline V gene (reference sequence). CDR3 length: 15 amino acids.

The rearrangement links TRBV15 to TRBJ2-5; no clear D gene. CDR3 length equals 14 residues. The V gene lost 4 bases and the J gene lost 1 base, with 10 bases spanning the gap. Germline values: CDR1 LNHNV, CDR2 YYDKDF (reference sequence). The CDR3 DNA reads TGTGCCACCAGCAAAGGAGACTTCCAAGAGACCCAGTACTTC. Protein: CATSKGDFQETQYF.

The gene calls are TRBV7-2 and TRBJ1-6; D gene uncertain. In germline, CDR1 is SGHTA, CDR2 FQGNSA. The CDR3 runs 14 residues. The V gene lost 5 bases and the J gene lost 9 bases, with 14 bases spanning the gap. This CDR3 reads CASSPGGMISPLHF. In nucleotides, the CDR3 is TGTGCCAGCAGCCCGGGAGGGATGATTTCACCCCTCCACTTT.

This chain uses TRBV3-1 (or the pseudogene TRBV3-2) with TRBJ2-1; 8 bases map to TRBD2. The CDR3 has 16 residues. CDR1 is LGHDT, CDR2 YNNKEL, per germline (reference sequence). Trimming took 4 bases from V and 3 from J; bases not matched to a gene: 8. CDR3 loop: CASSLLRREDYNEQFF. The CDR3, as DNA: TGTGCCAGCAGCCTCTTGAGGCGGGAGGACTACAATGAGCAGTTCTTC.

This chain links TRBV3-1 (or the pseudogene TRBV3-2) with TRBJ2-7, with a possible D match to TRBD2 (6 bases). The CDR3 sequence is 15 residues long. CDR1 is LGHDT and CDR2 is YNNKEL in the germline V gene (reference sequence). V was pared by 0 bases and J by 2 bases, with 11 bases between. The CDR3 protein is CASSQDRLATYEQYF. The DNA of the CDR3 is TGTGCCAGCAGCCAAGATAGGCTAGCGACCTACGAGCAGTACTTC.

This rearrangement joins TRBV19 to TRBJ2-7, with D possibly being TRBD2 (5 bases). This CDR3 region has 13 residues. Trimming removed 5 bases from V and 2 bases from J, with 10 bases in between. The germline V gene has CDR1 LNHDA and CDR2 SQIVND (reference sequence). CDR3 sequence: CASSWRVTYEQYF. The CDR3 nucleotides are TGTGCCAGTAGTTGGCGGGTTACCTACGAGCAGTACTTC.

This clone is a singleton in its sample. The V gene is TRBV7-6, the J gene TRBJ1-4; 9 bases match TRBD1. The germline gives CDR1 SGHVS, CDR2 FNYEAQ. Losses at the gene ends were 5 bases for V and 8 bases for J; bases not matched to a gene: 9. The CDR3 length is 15 residues. CDR3 coding DNA: TGTGCCAGCAGCAACACCGGGACAGGGATCGAAAAACTGTTTTTT. Translating gives CASSNTGTGIEKLFF.

The rearrangement joins TRBV6-6 to TRBJ1-2; TRBD1 is a possible D gene (5 bases). CDR1 MNHNY and CDR2 SVGAGI come from the germline V gene (reference sequence). The germline V and J ends were trimmed by 7 bases and 1 base, with 16 bases remaining between them. This CDR3 spans 15 amino acids. The CDR3 DNA reads TGTGCCAGCAAACTACTTTCGACAGTTAACTATGGCTACACCTTC. Its translation is CASKLLSTVNYGYTF.

The CDR3 region has the DNA TGTGCCAGCAGCTTCGGGAGTGGGAATGAGCAGTTCTTC. It translates to CASSFGSGNEQFF. The chain carries TRBV11-2 and TRBJ2-1, with D maybe TRBD2 (6 bases). The CDR3 runs to 13 residues. The V end lost 3 bases, the J end lost 7 bases, and 10 bases lay between the germline ends. Germline V lookup: CDR1 SGHAT, CDR2 FQNNGV.

The chain uses TRBV3-1 (or the pseudogene TRBV3-2) and TRBJ2-1; 11 nucleotides line up with TRBD2. Germline V gene sequence: CDR1 LGHDT, CDR2 YNNKEL (reference sequence). This CDR3 is built from 15 residues. V lost 4 bases to trimming and J lost 7 bases; unmatched junction nucleotides: 6. This chain's CDR3 is CASSRGTSGTNEQFF. The DNA of the CDR3 is TGTGCCAGCAGCCGAGGGACTAGCGGTACGAATGAGCAGTTCTTC.

The rearrangement uses TRBV19 and TRBJ2-7; the match to TRBD1 covers 11 bases. Germline V CDR1 and CDR2: LNHDA, SQIVND (reference sequence). Trimming removed 2 bases from V and 7 bases from J; junction bases left unmatched: 7. The CDR3 has 15 amino acids. The DNA of the CDR3 is TGTGCCAGTAGTATATTAGGACAGGGGGCGAATGAGCAGTACTTC. Its protein product is CASSILGQGANEQYF.

This sequence joins TRBV3-1 (or the pseudogene TRBV3-2) and TRBJ1-4; TRBD1 is a possible D gene (6 bases). CDR3 length: 15 amino acids. Trimming took off 3 bases at V and 2 bases at J, with 10 bases between the two ends. The germline V gene encodes CDR1 LGHDT and CDR2 YNNKEL (reference sequence). CDR3 sequence (DNA): TGTGCCAGCAGCCAGACGGGACATACTAATGAAAAACTGTTTTTT. Protein sequence: CASSQTGHTNEKLFF.

V is TRBV7-6 and J is TRBJ1-1; 7 positions match TRBD1. Trimming removed 5 bases from V and 1 base from J; junction bases left unmatched: 13. Germline values: CDR1 SGHVS, CDR2 FNYEAQ. This CDR3 spans 17 amino acids. This CDR3 is CASSPKERGQGNTEAFF. CDR3 coding DNA: TGTGCCAGCAGCCCGAAGGAAAGGGGGCAGGGGAACACTGAAGCTTTCTTT.

V is TRBV5-6 and J is TRBJ2-5, with 7 bases identical to TRBD2. Trimming cost V 6 bases and J 4 bases; bases outside gene matches: 15. Germline lookup yields CDR1 SGHDT and CDR2 YYEEEE. The CDR3 is 16 amino acids. DNA of the CDR3: TGTGCCAGCATCCGGCTGGGGGAGGGGCCTCGAGAGACCCAGTACTTC. Translated, it gives CASIRLGEGPRETQYF. Full variable domain (rest looked up from reference TRBV5-6 and TRBJ2-5): DAGVTQSPTHLIKTRGQQVTLRCSPKSGHDTVSWYQQALGQGPQFIFQYYEEEERQRGNFPDRFSGHQFPNYSSELNVNALLLGDSALYLCASIRLGEGPRETQYFGPGTRLLVL.

The chain employs TRBV28 and TRBJ1-2, with TRBD1 matching over 7 bases. The CDR3 extends over 13 amino acids. With V trimmed by 6 bases and J by 8 bases, 9 bases remained unmatched. From germline, CDR1 is MDHEN and CDR2 SYDVKM. The CDR3 is CASRADRVLGYTF. The CDR3 nucleotides are TGTGCCAGCAGAGCAGACAGGGTCTTGGGCTACACCTTC.

The chain's CDR3 is CASSIDSGSFGYTF. CDR3 coding DNA: TGTGCCAGTAGTATAGATTCGGGTTCGTTTGGCTACACCTTC. This chain joins TRBV19 and TRBJ1-2; D is ambiguous. From germline, CDR1 is LNHDA and CDR2 SQIVND (reference sequence). V dropped 0 bases and J dropped 7 bases, with 12 bases sitting between them. This CDR3 comprises 14 residues. Together with reference TRBV19 and TRBJ1-2, the CDR3 gives the full variable domain: DGGITQSPKYLFRKEGQNVTLSCEQNLNHDAMYWYRQDPGQGLRLIYYSQIVNDFQKGDIAEGYSVSREKKESFPLTVTSAQKNPTAFYLCASSIDSGSFGYTFGSGTRLTVV.

V and J are TRBV19 and TRBJ2-1; 7 bases map to TRBD1. Per germline, CDR1 LNHDA and CDR2 SQIVND (reference sequence). CDR3 length: 16 residues. V lost 3 bases, J lost 3 bases, and 8 bases stayed unmatched. The CDR3 loop reads CASSITGTVSYNEQFF. The CDR3 DNA reads TGTGCCAGTAGTATCACCGGGACAGTGAGCTACAATGAGCAGTTCTTC.

The chain carries TRBV2 and TRBJ2-1, with D unclear. The V end was cut by 6 bases, the J end by 7 bases, with 4 bases between. The germline V gene has CDR1 SNHLY and CDR2 FYNNEI. The CDR3 has 10 amino acids. CDR3 sequence reads: CASRQNEQFF. The CDR3 DNA is TGTGCCAGCAGGCAGAATGAGCAGTTCTTC. The entire variable domain, with the rest obtained from reference TRBV2 and TRBJ2-1, is as follows: EPEVTQTPSHQVTQMGQEVILRCVPISNHLYFYWYRQILGQKVEFLVSFYNNEISEKSEIFDDQFSVERPDGSNFTLKIRSTKLEDSAMYFCASRQNEQFFGPGTRLTVL.

The chain is built from TRBV5-1 and TRBJ2-1, with 9 bases fitting TRBD1. The CDR3 is 14 amino acids. The V and J ends lost 0 bases and 14 bases, in that order; junction bases with no gene match: 9. The germline CDR1 and CDR2 sequences are SGHRS and YFSETQ. The CDR3 DNA sequence: TGCGCCAGCAGCTTGGAATTGGGACAGGGTACAAAGTTCTTC. As protein: CASSLELGQGTKFF.

The rearrangement links TRBV5-8 to TRBJ1-2; D call uncertain. The V end was cut by 1 base, the J end by 4 bases, with 8 bases between. The CDR3 has 13 amino acids. CDR1 is SGHTS, CDR2 YDEGEE, per germline. CDR3 residues: CASSLSMAYGYTF. As DNA, the CDR3 is TGTGCCAGCAGCTTGTCCATGGCCTATGGCTACACCTTC.